This TCR beta chain was sequenced during a study of blood T cell repertoires in COVID-19. Background on the study: From T cells, B-cell-depleted T cells, or PBMCs came the material, which was cDNA or gDNA.

TCRdb keeps only in-frame clones here, not all; method: immunoSEQ multiplex PCR. The profile shows 40,000 to 50,000 clones, 90% of them singletons. In germline, CDR1 is SGHTA, CDR2 FQGTGA. The CDR3 spans 13 residues. Trimming left V 5 bases short and J 3 bases short, with 11 bases between. The chain links TRBV7-3 to TRBJ2-7; tentative D call: TRBD2 (5 bases). The sequence was collected from a man between 65 and 85 years old with active COVID-19. Sequencing was performed on peripheral blood. The CDR3 coding sequence is TGTGCCAGCAGCCTCGGGGTTTTCTACGAGCAGTACTTC. Translating it yields CASSLGVFYEQYF.